The 7 T cell receptor beta chains below all came from one sample that was sequenced in a study of CD8+ T cells in alopecia areata. As for treatment: oral pan-JAK inhibitor, 5-10 mg twice daily. The sequencing template was cDNA reverse transcribed from extracted RNA. Data came from immunoSEQ multiplex PCR; TCRdb stores just in-frame clones and leaves some out. The repertoire consists of approximately 180,000 clones, with about 54% occurring once and the leading ten covering approximately 16%. Sample: CD4+ T cells sorted from blood, taken at week 56, from a patient treated with tofacitinib. All receptors come from a human donor with alopecia areata.

This clone was recorded once. J is TRBJ2-7 and V is TRBV15; D unclear. CDR3 size: 13 residues. Looked up from germline, CDR1 is LNHNV and CDR2 is YYDKDF (reference sequence). Trimming pared 0 bases from V and 1 base from J, leaving 4 bases between. The DNA for the CDR3 is TGTGCCACCAGCAGAGATCCTTCCTACGAGCAGTACTTC. Translation gives CATSRDPSYEQYF.

The genes are TRBV27 and TRBJ2-3; D possibly matches TRBD1 or TRBD2 (5 bases each). Germline V gene data show CDR1 as MNHEY and CDR2 as SMNVEV (reference sequence). Between the trimmed V and J ends, which lost 6 bases and 5 bases, there was a span of 12 bases. The CDR3 length is 13 residues. The CDR3 nucleotides read TGTGCCAGCAGGGGGGTTGAGGGAGATACGCAGTATTTT. This encodes CASRGVEGDTQYF.

The chain recombines TRBV27 with TRBJ1-1, with D uncertain. V was clipped by 5 bases and J by 0 bases, with 7 bases between them. CDR1 and CDR2 (germline): MNHEY, SMNVEV (reference sequence). The CDR3 sequence is 13 residues long. CDR3 sequence: CASSLLMNTEAFF. The CDR3 DNA follows: TGTGCCAGCAGTCTCCTAATGAACACTGAAGCTTTCTTT.

This clone was observed a few times. The J gene is TRBJ2-2, the V gene TRBV14; a possible D gene is TRBD1 (7 bases). The length of the CDR3 is 13 residues. Germline lookup yields CDR1 SGHDN and CDR2 FVKESK. V was clipped by 10 bases and J by 7 bases, with 16 bases between them. Here the CDR3 reads CATNRGLGGELFF. The CDR3 nucleotides are TGTGCCACCAACAGGGGACTCGGCGGGGAGCTGTTTTTT.

J is TRBJ1-1 and V is TRBV6-5; TRBD1 matches at 7 bases. V lost 7 bases to trimming and J lost 0 bases; unmatched junction nucleotides: 8. The CDR3 contains 15 residues. Per germline, CDR1 MNHEY and CDR2 SVGAGI. CDR3 coding DNA: TGTGCCAGCAAAATAACAGGGGATTTGAACACTGAAGCTTTCTTT. Translation: CASKITGDLNTEAFF.

V is TRBV6-5 and J is TRBJ1-2, with 11 bases matching TRBD1. This CDR3 is 14 amino acids long. With 6 bases clipped from V and 4 bases from J, the junction kept 4 bases outside the gene matches. The V gene's germline CDR1 is MNHEY and CDR2 SVGAGI. CDR3 sequence reads: CASRVGQGVYGYTF. The CDR3 coding sequence is TGTGCCAGCAGAGTGGGACAGGGGGTCTATGGCTACACCTTC.

The V gene is TRBV25-1, the J gene TRBJ1-1, with TRBD1 identical over 9 bases. The V and J ends lost 1 base and 5 bases, in that order; junction bases with no gene match: 5. Germline V gives CDR1 MGHDK, CDR2 SYGVNS. The CDR3 spans 15 residues. CDR3 nucleotide sequence: TGTGCCAGCAGTGAATTTGGACAGGGGAGAACTGAAGCTTTCTTT. The encoded protein is CASSEFGQGRTEAFF.